The rows below give T cell receptor beta chains drawn from one sample of a study of blood T cell repertoires in COVID-19. Libraries were prepared by immunoSEQ multiplex PCR; TCRdb keeps only in-frame clonotypes and omits some of them. The table has 37,000 or so clones, about 88% seen once. Sequenced: peripheral blood. These receptors were collected from a man in his sixties with active COVID-19. The CDR3 runs from the conserved cysteine through the conserved F or W. The order of the fields is clone size, J gene, V gene, D gene, CDR3 protein, CDR3 DNA. The D gene is left open where the match is weak. Size values are once, few and many counts, or a class for expanded clones, and some rows have none.

few TRBJ2-1 TRBV28 TRBD2 CASSSRLAGYNEQFF TGTGCCAGCAGTTCTAGACTAGCGGGCTACAATGAGCAGTTCTTC
. TRBJ2-1 TRBV6-7 TRBD2 CASSYGLAGAYNEQFF TGTGCCAGCAGTTACGGACTAGCGGGAGCCTACAATGAGCAGTTCTTC
few TRBJ1-1 TRBV6-2/TRBV6-3 . CASSYSRWTGDEGAFF TGTGCCAGCAGTTACTCACGTTGGACGGGAGACGAAGGAGCTTTCTTT
. TRBJ1-3 TRBV3-1/TRBV3-2 . CASSQFQGNTIYF TGTGCCAGCAGCCAATTCCAGGGAAACACCATATATTTT
. TRBJ1-1 TRBV9 . CASSVEGGQNTEAFF TGTGCCAGCAGCGTAGAAGGGGGACAGAACACTGAAGCTTTCTTT
. TRBJ2-5 TRBV29-1 . CSVGGRAQETQYF TGCAGCGTTGGGGGCAGGGCCCAAGAGACCCAGTACTTC
. TRBJ1-6 TRBV27 TRBD1 CASSFRGGYSPLHF TGTGCCAGCAGTTTCCGAGGGGGCTATTCACCCCTCCACTTT
. TRBJ2-1 TRBV9 TRBD2 CASSVGLAGYHYNEQFF TGTGCCAGCAGCGTAGGACTAGCGGGATACCACTACAATGAGCAGTTCTTC
. TRBJ2-7 TRBV19 . CASSSVRGYEQYF TGTGCCAGTAGTTCTGTCCGGGGCTACGAGCAGTACTTC
. TRBJ2-7 TRBV7-2 TRBD1 CASSLDPGQGYYEQYF TGTGCCAGCAGCCTAGATCCGGGACAGGGTTACTACGAGCAGTACTTC
. TRBJ1-1 TRBV18 TRBD1 CASSSGGNTEAFF TGTGCCAGCTCCTCAGGGGGGAACACTGAAGCTTTCTTT
. TRBJ2-2 TRBV9 TRBD2 CASSLGLAGTTGELFF TGTGCCAGCAGCCTCGGACTAGCGGGAACCACCGGGGAGCTGTTTTTT
. TRBJ2-1 TRBV11-2 TRBD2 CASSLREGRSPYNEQFF TGTGCCAGCAGCTTGCGGGAGGGCCGTAGCCCCTACAATGAGCAGTTCTTC
once TRBJ1-2 TRBV7-9 . CASSLFGREVAGYTF TGTGCCAGCAGCTTATTCGGCAGGGAGGTGGCTGGCTACACCTTC
. TRBJ1-1 TRBV5-1 . CASSLEANTEAFF TGCGCCAGCAGCTTGGAAGCGAACACTGAAGCTTTCTTT
. TRBJ2-7 TRBV9 TRBD2 CASSTSGGYEQYF TGTGCCAGCAGCACGAGCGGGGGCTACGAGCAGTACTTC
. TRBJ2-1 TRBV3-1/TRBV3-2 TRBD2 CASSQGVGNSGSKKQFF TGTGCCAGCAGCCAAGGGGTGGGGAATAGCGGGAGCAAAAAGCAGTTCTTC
. TRBJ2-7 TRBV6-5 . CASTRSITGYEQYF TGTGCCAGCACCCGGTCCATCACGGGCTACGAGCAGTACTTC
. TRBJ2-2 TRBV7-2 TRBD1 CASSFDRGAGELFF TGTGCCAGCAGCTTCGACAGGGGGGCCGGGGAGCTGTTTTTT
. TRBJ2-1 TRBV27 TRBD2 CASSFLAGGGNEQFF TGTGCCAGCAGTTTCCTTGCGGGAGGAGGTAATGAGCAGTTCTTC
. TRBJ1-4 TRBV12-5 . CASGSFVREGNEKLFF TGTGCTAGTGGTTCGTTTGTCCGGGAAGGAAATGAAAAACTGTTTTTT
. TRBJ2-1 TRBV11-1 . CASSLGPDSYNEQFF TGTGCCAGCAGCTTAGGTCCCGACAGCTACAATGAGCAGTTCTTC
once TRBJ2-3 TRBV10-3 . CAISESRADTQYF TGTGCCATCAGTGAGTCTCGGGCAGATACGCAGTATTTT
. TRBJ2-2 TRBV7-2 TRBD2 CASSSSGRTGELFF TGTGCCAGCAGCTCAAGCGGGAGAACCGGGGAGCTGTTTTTT
. TRBJ2-2 TRBV19 TRBD2 CASSPRSLAGVGTGELFF TGTGCCAGTAGTCCAAGGTCCCTGGCGGGAGTTGGAACCGGGGAGCTGTTTTTT
. TRBJ2-7 TRBV10-1 . CASSTGSSYEQYF TGCGCCAGCAGTACGGGTAGCTCCTACGAGCAGTACTTC
. TRBJ2-1 TRBV3-1/TRBV3-2 . CASSQVRESEQFF TGTGCCAGCAGCCAAGTTAGAGAAAGTGAGCAGTTCTTC
. TRBJ2-3 TRBV28 TRBD2 CASSFPSSGGSSTDTQYF TGTGCCAGCAGTTTTCCCTCTTCGGGAGGGTCCAGCACAGATACGCAGTATTTT
. TRBJ2-7 TRBV11-2 TRBD2 CASSISGSGIYEQYF TGTGCCAGCAGCATCTCGGGGAGCGGGATCTACGAGCAGTACTTC
. TRBJ2-2 TRBV13 TRBD2 CASTSWGAGGSGELFF TGTGCCAGCACCTCGTGGGGGGCGGGAGGTTCCGGGGAGCTGTTTTTT
. TRBJ2-1 TRBV5-6 . CASSLEGYGDNEQFF TGTGCCAGCAGCTTGGAGGGGTATGGGGACAATGAGCAGTTCTTC
once TRBJ1-1 TRBV29-1 . CSVGDSVQAFF TGCAGCGTTGGAGACAGTGTTCAAGCTTTCTTT
once TRBJ1-3 TRBV5-1 . CASSLVGGITSSGNTIYF TGCGCCAGCAGCTTGGTCGGAGGCATTACCTCCTCTGGAAACACCATATATTTT
. TRBJ1-5 TRBV28 . CASSLLDRSHQPQHF TGTGCCAGCAGTCTCCTAGACAGGTCCCATCAGCCCCAGCATTTT
. TRBJ1-1 TRBV9 . CASSVGLWNTEAFF TGTGCCAGCAGCGTAGGTCTTTGGAACACTGAAGCTTTCTTT
few TRBJ1-3 TRBV9 . CASSVGGSAGNTIYF TGTGCCAGCAGCGTGGGGGGGAGCGCTGGAAACACCATATATTTT
. TRBJ2-7 TRBV2 TRBD1 CASRPTGAYEQYF TGTGCCAGCAGACCGACAGGGGCCTACGAGCAGTACTTC
once TRBJ2-7 TRBV2 . CASSDQGYSYEQYF TGTGCCAGCAGTGACCAGGGGTACTCCTACGAGCAGTACTTC
. TRBJ1-1 TRBV19 . CASKEFTEAFF TGTGCCAGTAAAGAGTTCACTGAAGCTTTCTTT
. TRBJ2-1 TRBV6-6 TRBD2 CASSWRTSQAPDEQFF TGTGCCAGCAGTTGGCGGACTAGCCAAGCCCCGGATGAGCAGTTCTTC
. TRBJ2-7 TRBV6-5 . CASDPGRPYEQYF TGTGCCAGCGATCCAGGGCGACCCTACGAGCAGTACTTC
once TRBJ1-5 TRBV7-2 TRBD1 CASSLVQGANQPQHF TGTGCCAGCAGCTTAGTACAGGGGGCCAATCAGCCCCAGCATTTT